This T cell receptor (beta chain) stems from a study of T cells in Graves' hyperthyroidism and ophthalmopathy. This clonotype was seen only once. The CDR3 consists of 16 residues. Germline lookup yields CDR1 MNHEY and CDR2 SVGEGT. Trimming cost V 5 bases and J 6 bases; bases outside gene matches: 10. RNA transcripts provided the source from which TCR beta CDR3 regions were amplified. The TCR CDR3 was amplified in a first-round RT-PCR using the HTBI primer set. TCRdb processed the multiplex PCR reads anew with MiXCR; each CDR3 protein has one entry. The sample consists of fewer than 850,000 distinct CDR3 sequences, 17% of them appearing once.

The chain recombines TRBV6-2 or TRBV6-3 with TRBJ2-1; 10 bases map to TRBD1. The source is a man aged 50 or older with Graves' hyperthyroidism. Sequenced material: blood. The CDR3: CASSQTGGLPFNEQFF. DNA for the CDR3: TGTGCCAGCAGTCAGACAGGGGGCCTCCCATTCAATGAGCAGTTCTTC.